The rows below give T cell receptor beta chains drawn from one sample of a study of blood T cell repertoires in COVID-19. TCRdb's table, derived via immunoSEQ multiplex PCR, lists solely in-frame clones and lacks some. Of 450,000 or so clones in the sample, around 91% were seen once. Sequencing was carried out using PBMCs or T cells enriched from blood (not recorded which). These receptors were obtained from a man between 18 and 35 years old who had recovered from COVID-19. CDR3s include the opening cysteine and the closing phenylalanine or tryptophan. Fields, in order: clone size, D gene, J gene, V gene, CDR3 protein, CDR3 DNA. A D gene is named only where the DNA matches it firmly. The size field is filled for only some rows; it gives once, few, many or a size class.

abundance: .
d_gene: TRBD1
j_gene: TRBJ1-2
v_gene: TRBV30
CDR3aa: CAWGGTGNDGYTF
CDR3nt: TGTGCCTGGGGGGGGACAGGGAACGATGGCTACACCTTC

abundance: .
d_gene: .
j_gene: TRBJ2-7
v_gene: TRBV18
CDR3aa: CASSPGLRTLTYEQYF
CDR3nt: TGTGCCAGCTCACCAGGGTTGCGGACTCTTACCTACGAGCAGTACTTC

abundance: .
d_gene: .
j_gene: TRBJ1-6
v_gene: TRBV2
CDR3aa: CASIGPTGTPLHF
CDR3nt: TGTGCCAGCATTGGGCCGACGGGGACACCCCTCCACTTT

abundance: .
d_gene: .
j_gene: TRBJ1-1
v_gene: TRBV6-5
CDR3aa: CASTSNTVTEAFF
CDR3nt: TGTGCCAGCACCTCGAATACGGTTACTGAAGCTTTCTTT

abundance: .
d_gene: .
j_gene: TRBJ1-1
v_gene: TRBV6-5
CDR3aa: CASSKDSSRTEAFF
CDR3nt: TGTGCCAGCAGTAAGGACAGCTCGCGGACTGAAGCTTTCTTT

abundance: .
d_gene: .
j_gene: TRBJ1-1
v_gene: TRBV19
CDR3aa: CASRISLSGTEAFF
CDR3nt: TGTGCCAGTAGAATCTCGTTATCGGGCACTGAAGCTTTCTTT

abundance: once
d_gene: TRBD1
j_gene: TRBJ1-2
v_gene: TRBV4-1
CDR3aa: CASSQPTDRVNYGYTF
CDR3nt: TGCGCCAGCAGCCAACCTACGGACAGGGTGAACTATGGCTACACCTTC

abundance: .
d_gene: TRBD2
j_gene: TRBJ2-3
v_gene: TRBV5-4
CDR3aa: CASQPGLAGEDTQYF
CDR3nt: TGTGCCAGCCAACCGGGACTAGCGGGGGAAGATACGCAGTATTTT

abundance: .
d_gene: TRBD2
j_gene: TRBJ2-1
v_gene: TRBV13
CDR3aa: CASSHSTSWTSGGARNNEQFF
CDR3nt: TGTGCCAGCAGTCACTCTACGTCTTGGACTAGCGGGGGGGCCCGGAACAATGAGCAGTTCTTC

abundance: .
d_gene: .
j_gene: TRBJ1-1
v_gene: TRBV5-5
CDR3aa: CASSLAASSNTEAFF
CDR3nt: TGTGCCAGCAGCTTGGCCGCCAGTTCCAACACTGAAGCTTTCTTT

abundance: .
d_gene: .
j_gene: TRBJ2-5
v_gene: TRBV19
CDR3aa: CASSDPAGYSQETQYF
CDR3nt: TGTGCCAGTAGCGACCCGGCCGGCTACAGTCAAGAGACCCAGTACTTC

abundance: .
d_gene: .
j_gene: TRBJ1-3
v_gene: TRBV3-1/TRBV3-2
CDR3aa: CASSQALYSGNTIYF
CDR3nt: TGTGCCAGCAGCCAAGCGCTCTACTCTGGAAACACCATATATTTT

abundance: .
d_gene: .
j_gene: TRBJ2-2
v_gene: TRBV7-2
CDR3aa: CASSFGQSGELFF
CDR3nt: TGTGCCAGCAGCTTCGGACAGTCAGGGGAGCTGTTTTTT

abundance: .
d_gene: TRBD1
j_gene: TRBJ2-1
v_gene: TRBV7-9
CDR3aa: CATAGTGVSYNEQFF
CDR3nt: TGTGCCACCGCCGGGACAGGGGTTTCCTACAATGAGCAGTTCTTC

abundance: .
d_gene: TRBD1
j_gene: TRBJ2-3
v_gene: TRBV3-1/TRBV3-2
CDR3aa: CASSLRTGGTDTQYF
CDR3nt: TGTGCCAGCAGCCTCCGGACAGGGGGCACAGATACGCAGTATTTT

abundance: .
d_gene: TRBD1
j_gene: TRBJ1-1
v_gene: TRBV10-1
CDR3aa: CASSESWTGAEAFF
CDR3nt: TGCGCCAGCAGTGAGTCCTGGACAGGGGCTGAAGCTTTCTTT

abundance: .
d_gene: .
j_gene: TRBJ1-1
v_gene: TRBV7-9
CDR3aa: CASSLGAGSATEAFF
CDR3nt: TGTGCCAGCAGCTTAGGGGCAGGGTCGGCCACTGAAGCTTTCTTT

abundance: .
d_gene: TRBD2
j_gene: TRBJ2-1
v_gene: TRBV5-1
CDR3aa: CASNEGAGAYNEQFF
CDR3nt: TGCGCCAGCAACGAGGGCGCGGGAGCCTACAATGAGCAGTTCTTC

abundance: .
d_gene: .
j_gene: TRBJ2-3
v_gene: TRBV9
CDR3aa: CASSVGTFLGDTQYF
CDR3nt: TGTGCCAGCAGCGTCGGGACTTTCTTGGGGGATACGCAGTATTTT

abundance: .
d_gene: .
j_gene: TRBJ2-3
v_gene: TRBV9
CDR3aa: CASRVGDSSTDTQYF
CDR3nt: TGTGCCAGTCGAGTTGGAGATTCCAGCACAGATACGCAGTATTTT

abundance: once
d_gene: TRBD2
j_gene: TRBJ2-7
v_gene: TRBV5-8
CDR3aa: CASSHRALGGGEQYF
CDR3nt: TGTGCCAGCAGCCACCGGGCCTTAGGCGGGGGCGAGCAGTACTTC

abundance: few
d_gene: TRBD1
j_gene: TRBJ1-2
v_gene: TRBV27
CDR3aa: CASRPTGDYGYTF
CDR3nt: TGTGCCAGCAGGCCTACAGGGGACTATGGCTACACCTTC

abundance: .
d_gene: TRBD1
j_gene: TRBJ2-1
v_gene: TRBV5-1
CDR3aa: CASSPRDRLNNEQFF
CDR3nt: TGCGCCAGCAGCCCCCGGGACAGGCTTAACAATGAGCAGTTCTTC

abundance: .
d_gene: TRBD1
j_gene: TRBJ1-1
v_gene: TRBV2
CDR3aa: CASSEGRGKTEAFF
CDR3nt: TGTGCCAGCAGTGAGGGCAGGGGGAAAACTGAAGCTTTCTTT

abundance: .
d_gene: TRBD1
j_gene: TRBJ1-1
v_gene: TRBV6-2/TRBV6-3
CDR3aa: CASSTEKGQYNTEAFF
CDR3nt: TGTGCCAGCAGTACAGAGAAGGGACAGTACAACACTGAAGCTTTCTTT

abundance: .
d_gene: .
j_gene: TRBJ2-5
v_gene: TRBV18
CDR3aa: CASSPNQGRETQYF
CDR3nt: TGTGCCAGCTCGCCGAACCAGGGTCGGGAGACCCAGTACTTC

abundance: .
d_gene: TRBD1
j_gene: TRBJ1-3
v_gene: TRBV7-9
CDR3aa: CASSSSGTGTERGGNTIYF
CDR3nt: TGTGCCAGCAGCTCATCCGGGACAGGGACGGAGAGGGGTGGAAACACCATATATTTT

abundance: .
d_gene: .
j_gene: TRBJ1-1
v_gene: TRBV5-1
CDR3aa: CASSPGLNTEAFF
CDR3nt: TGCGCCAGCAGCCCAGGCCTGAACACTGAAGCTTTCTTT

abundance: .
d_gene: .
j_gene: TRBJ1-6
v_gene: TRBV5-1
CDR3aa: CASSADTSYNSPLHF
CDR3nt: TGCGCCAGCAGCGCGGACACCTCCTATAATTCACCCCTCCACTTT

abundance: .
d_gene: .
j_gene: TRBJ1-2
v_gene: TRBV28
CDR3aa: CASNGAGITYGYTF
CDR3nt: TGTGCCAGCAACGGGGCGGGAATAACCTATGGCTACACCTTC

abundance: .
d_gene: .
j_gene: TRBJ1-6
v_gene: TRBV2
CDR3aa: CATETEQGYSPLHF
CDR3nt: TGTGCCACAGAGACAGAGCAGGGGTATTCACCCCTCCACTTT

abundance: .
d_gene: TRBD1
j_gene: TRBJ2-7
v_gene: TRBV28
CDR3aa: CASSLSGQGAYEQYF
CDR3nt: TGTGCCAGCAGTTTGTCGGGACAGGGGGCCTACGAGCAGTACTTC

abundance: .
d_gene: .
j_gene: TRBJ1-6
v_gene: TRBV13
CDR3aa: CASSGEAYSPLHF
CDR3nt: TGTGCCAGCAGCGGCGAGGCCTATTCACCCCTCCACTTT

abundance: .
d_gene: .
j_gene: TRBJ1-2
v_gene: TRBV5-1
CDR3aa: CASSPQQGVGYGYTF
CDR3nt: TGCGCCAGCAGCCCACAACAGGGTGTTGGGTATGGCTACACCTTC

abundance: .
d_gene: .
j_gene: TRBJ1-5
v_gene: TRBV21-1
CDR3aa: CASRLTIRGINQPQHF
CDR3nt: TGTGCCAGCCGATTGACAATCCGGGGGATTAATCAGCCCCAGCATTTT

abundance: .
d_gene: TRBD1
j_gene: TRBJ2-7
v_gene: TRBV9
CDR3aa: CASSVAAGGSIEDEQYF
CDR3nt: TGTGCCAGCAGCGTAGCGGCAGGGGGCTCCATAGAAGACGAGCAGTACTTC

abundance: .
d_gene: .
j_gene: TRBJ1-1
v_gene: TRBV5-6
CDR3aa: CASSRHLNTEAFF
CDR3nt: TGTGCCAGCAGCCGACACCTGAACACTGAAGCTTTCTTT

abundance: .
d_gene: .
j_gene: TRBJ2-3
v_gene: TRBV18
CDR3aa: CASSEGSADTQYF
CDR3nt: TGTGCCAGCTCCGAGGGTTCGGCAGATACGCAGTATTTT

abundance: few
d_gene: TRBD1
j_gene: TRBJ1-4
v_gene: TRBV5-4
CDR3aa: CASSLGGTGGKEKLFF
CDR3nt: TGTGCCAGCAGCTTGGGTGGCACAGGGGGAAAAGAAAAACTGTTTTTT

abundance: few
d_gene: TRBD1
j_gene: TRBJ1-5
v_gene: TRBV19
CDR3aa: CASSVGTGGLEPQHF
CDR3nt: TGTGCCAGTAGTGTTGGGACAGGGGGCTTAGAGCCCCAGCATTTT

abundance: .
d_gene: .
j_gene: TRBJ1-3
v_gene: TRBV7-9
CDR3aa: CASEPRNSGNTIYF
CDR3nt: TGTGCCAGCGAGCCTAGGAACTCTGGAAACACCATATATTTT

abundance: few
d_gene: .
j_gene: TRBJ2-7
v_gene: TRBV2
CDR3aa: CASSRGYEQYF
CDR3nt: TGTGCCAGCAGTCGGGGGTACGAGCAGTACTTC

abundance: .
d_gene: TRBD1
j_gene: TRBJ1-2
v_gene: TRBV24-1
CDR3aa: CATSSGGPEGYTF
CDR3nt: TGTGCCACCAGCTCAGGGGGTCCGGAGGGCTACACCTTC

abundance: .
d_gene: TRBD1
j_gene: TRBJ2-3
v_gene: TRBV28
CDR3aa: CASSPPPGQATDTQYF
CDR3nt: TGTGCCAGCAGTCCACCCCCGGGACAGGCCACAGATACGCAGTATTTT

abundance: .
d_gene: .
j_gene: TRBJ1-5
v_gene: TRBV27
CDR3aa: CASRPGILDRPQHF
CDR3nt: TGTGCCAGCAGACCAGGGATTTTAGATCGGCCCCAGCATTTT

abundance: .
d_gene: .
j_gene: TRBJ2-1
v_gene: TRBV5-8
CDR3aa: CASSFWLTKRNRQYNEQFF
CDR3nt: TGTGCCAGCAGCTTCTGGCTGACTAAAAGAAATAGACAATACAATGAGCAGTTCTTC

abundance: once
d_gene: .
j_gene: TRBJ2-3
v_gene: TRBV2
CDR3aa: CASSVGRSFTDTQYF
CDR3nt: TGTGCCAGCAGCGTTGGGCGCAGTTTCACAGATACGCAGTATTTT

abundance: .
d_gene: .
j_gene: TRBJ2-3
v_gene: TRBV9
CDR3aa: CASSPGVASTDTQYF
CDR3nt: TGTGCCAGCAGTCCAGGGGTTGCTAGCACAGATACGCAGTATTTT

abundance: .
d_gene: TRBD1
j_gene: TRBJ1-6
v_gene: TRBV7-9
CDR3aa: CASSPGQGGSPLHF
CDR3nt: TGTGCCAGCAGCCCGGGACAGGGAGGTTCACCCCTCCACTTT